This T cell receptor (beta chain) was identified during a study of identical twins. Broader study findings: Findings depended on cross-sectional statistics rather than tracking the same donors. Part of the zero-insertion signal could reflect confounding by invariant MAIT and iNKT cells.

CDR1 and CDR2 from the germline V gene are MGHDK and SYGVNS. Unmatched junction bases numbered 7, after V lost 1 base and J lost 6 bases. This CDR3 spans 15 amino acids. A note on this clonotype: The antigen remains undetermined.

TCRdb itself ran the 5' RACE reads through MiXCR, one entry per CDR3 protein. The repertoire holds 350,000 to 450,000 distinct CDR3 sequences, with roughly 20% as singletons. The chain recombines TRBV25-1 with TRBJ2-7, with 9 bases aligning to TRBD1. The sequenced sample was naive T cells sorted from blood. This TCR was sampled from a man aged 45-65 years in good health. The CDR3 region is CASSEFGQGKGEQYF. The CDR3 coding sequence is TGTGCCAGCAGTGAATTTGGACAGGGGAAAGGCGAGCAGTACTTC.